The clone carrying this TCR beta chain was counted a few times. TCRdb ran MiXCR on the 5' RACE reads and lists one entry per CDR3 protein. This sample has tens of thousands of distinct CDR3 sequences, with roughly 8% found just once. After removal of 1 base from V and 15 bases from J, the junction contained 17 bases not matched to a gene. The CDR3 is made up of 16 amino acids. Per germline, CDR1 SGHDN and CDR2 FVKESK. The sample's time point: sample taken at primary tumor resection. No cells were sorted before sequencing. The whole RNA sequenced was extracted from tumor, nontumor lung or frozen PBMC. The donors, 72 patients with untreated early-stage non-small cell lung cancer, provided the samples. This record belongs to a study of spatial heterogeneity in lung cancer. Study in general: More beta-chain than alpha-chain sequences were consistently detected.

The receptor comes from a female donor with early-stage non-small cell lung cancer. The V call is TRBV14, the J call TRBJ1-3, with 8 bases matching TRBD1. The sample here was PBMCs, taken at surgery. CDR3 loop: CASSQALRGQGGQRYF. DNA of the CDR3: TGTGCCAGCAGCCAAGCCCTTCGCGGACAGGGAGGGCAGCGATATTTT.